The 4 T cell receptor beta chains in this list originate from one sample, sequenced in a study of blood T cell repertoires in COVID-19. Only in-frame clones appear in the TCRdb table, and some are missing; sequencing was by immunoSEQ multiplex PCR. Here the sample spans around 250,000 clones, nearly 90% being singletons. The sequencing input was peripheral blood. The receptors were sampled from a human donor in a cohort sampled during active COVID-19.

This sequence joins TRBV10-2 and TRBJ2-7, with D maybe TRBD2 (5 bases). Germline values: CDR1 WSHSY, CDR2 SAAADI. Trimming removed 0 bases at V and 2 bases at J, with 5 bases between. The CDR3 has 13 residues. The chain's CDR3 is CASSESGTYEQYF. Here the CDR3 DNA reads TGCGCCAGCAGTGAGTCCGGGACCTACGAGCAGTACTTC.

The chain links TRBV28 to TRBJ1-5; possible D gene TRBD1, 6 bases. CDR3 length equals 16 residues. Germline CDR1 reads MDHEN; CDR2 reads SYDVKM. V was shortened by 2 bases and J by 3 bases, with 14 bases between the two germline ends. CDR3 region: CASSLMEMGANQPQHF. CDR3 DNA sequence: TGTGCCAGCAGTTTAATGGAGATGGGGGCCAATCAGCCCCAGCATTTT. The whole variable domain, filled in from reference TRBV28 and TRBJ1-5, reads DVKVTQSSRYLVKRTGEKVFLECVQDMDHENMFWYRQDPGLGLRLIYFSYDVKMKEKGDIPEGYSVSREKKERFSLILESASTNQTSMYLCASSLMEMGANQPQHFGDGTRLSIL.

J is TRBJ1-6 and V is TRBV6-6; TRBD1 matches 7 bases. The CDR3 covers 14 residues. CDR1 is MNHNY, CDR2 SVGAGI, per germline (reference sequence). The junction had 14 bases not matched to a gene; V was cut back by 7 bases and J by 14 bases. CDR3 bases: TGTGCCAGCACCTCCCGGACAGGCGAGGGAGCCCTCCACTTT. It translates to CASTSRTGEGALHF.

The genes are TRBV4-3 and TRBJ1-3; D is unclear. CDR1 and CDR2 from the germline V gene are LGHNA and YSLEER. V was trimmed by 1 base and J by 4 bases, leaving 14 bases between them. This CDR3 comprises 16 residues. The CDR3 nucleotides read TGCGCCAGCAGCCAAGTGTATACGGGAGCCGGAAACACCATATATTTT. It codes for CASSQVYTGAGNTIYF.